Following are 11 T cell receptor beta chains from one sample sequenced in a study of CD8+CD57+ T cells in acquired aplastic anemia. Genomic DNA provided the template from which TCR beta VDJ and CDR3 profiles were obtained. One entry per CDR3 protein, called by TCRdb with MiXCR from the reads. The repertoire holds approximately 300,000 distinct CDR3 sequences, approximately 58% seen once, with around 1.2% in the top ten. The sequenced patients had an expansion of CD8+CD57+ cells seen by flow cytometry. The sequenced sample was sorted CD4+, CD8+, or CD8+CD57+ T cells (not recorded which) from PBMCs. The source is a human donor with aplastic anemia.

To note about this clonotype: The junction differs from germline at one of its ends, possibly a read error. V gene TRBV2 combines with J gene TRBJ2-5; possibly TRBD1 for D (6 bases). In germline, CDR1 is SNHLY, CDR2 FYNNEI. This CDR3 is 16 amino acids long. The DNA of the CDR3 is TGTACCAGCAGTGAAGACAGGAGGTTTAACGCCGAGACCCAGTACTTC. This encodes CTSSEDRRFNAETQYF.

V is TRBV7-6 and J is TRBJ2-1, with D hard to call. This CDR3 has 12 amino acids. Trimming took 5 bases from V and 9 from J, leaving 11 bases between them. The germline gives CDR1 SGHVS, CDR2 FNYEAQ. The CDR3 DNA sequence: TGTGCCAGCAGCCCTGGGGTTGCTGAGCAGTTCTTC. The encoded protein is CASSPGVAEQFF.

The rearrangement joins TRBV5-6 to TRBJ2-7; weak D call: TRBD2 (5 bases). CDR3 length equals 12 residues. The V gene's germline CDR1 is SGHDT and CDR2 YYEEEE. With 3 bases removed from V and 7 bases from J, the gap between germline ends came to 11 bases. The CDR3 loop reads CASSSYREEQYF. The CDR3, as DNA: TGTGCCAGCAGCTCGTATAGGGAGGAGCAGTACTTC.

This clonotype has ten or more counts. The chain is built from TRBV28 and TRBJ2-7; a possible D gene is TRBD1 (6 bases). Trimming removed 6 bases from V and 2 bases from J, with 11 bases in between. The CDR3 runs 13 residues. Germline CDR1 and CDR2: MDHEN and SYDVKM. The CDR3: CASRGAGPYEQYF. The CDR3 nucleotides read TGTGCCAGCAGGGGGGCAGGGCCCTACGAGCAGTACTTC.

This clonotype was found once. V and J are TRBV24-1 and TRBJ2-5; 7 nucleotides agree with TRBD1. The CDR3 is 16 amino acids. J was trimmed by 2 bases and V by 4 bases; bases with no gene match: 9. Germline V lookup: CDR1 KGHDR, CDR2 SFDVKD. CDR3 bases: TGTGCCACCAGTGACTCAAAAACAGGGGTACAAGAGACCCAGTACTTC. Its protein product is CATSDSKTGVQETQYF.

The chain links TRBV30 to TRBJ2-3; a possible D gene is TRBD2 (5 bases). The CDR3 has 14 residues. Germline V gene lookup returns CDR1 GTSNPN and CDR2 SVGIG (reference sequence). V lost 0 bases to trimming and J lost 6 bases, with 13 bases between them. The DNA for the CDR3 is TGTGCCTGGAGTGTACGGCAGTCGGGGGATACGCAGTATTTT. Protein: CAWSVRQSGDTQYF.

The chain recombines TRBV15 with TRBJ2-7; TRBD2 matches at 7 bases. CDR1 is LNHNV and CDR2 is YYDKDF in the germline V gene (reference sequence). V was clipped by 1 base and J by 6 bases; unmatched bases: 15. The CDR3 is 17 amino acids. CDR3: CATSRGRVGEGSCEQYF. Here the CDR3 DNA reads TGTGCCACCAGCAGAGGTCGGGTGGGGGAGGGAAGCTGCGAGCAGTACTTC.

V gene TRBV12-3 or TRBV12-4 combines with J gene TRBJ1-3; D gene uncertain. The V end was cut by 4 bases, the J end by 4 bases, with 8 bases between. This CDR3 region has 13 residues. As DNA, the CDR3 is TGTGCCAGCAGTTACAGTTTAGGAAACACCATATATTTT. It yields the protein CASSYSLGNTIYF.

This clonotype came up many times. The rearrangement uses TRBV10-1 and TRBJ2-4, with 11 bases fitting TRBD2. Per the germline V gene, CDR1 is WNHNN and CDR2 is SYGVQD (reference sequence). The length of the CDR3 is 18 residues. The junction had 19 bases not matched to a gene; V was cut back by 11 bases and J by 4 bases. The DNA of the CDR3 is TGCGCCGTCGAGTGGGTTAGCGGGGGGGCCCAAGCTAAAAACATTCAGTACTTC. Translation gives CAVEWVSGGAQAKNIQYF.

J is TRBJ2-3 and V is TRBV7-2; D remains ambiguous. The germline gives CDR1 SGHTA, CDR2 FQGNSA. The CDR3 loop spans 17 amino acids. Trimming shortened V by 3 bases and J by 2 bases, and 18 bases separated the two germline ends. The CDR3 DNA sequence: TGTGCCAGCAGCTTGTCTGTGATGAAGAGATACACAGATACGCAGTATTTT. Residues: CASSLSVMKRYTDTQYF.

CDR3 protein: CATGGGQGNTDTQYF. The CDR3 coding sequence is TGTGCCACGGGGGGAGGACAGGGTAACACAGATACGCAGTATTTT. J is TRBJ2-3 and V is TRBV10-3, with a tentative D call TRBD1 (8 bases). Trimming left V 10 bases short and J 2 bases short, with 19 bases between. The CDR3 extends over 15 amino acids. Germline V gene lookup returns CDR1 ENHRY and CDR2 SYGVKD.